The clone carrying this TCR beta chain was observed many times. The sample comes from a study of read filtering for tumor transcriptome and immune sequencing. The CDR3 is made up of 15 amino acids. The germline gives CDR1 MGHRA, CDR2 YSYEKL. V lost 2 bases and J 5 bases, leaving 15 bases between the germline ends. From roughly 390 ng of RNA, a library with molecular barcoded alpha/delta and beta/gamma adaptors was made. TCRdb re-called the reads with MiXCR, one entry per CDR3 protein. The sample consists of more than 100,000 distinct CDR3 sequences, approximately 12% of them appearing once. The sequenced sample consisted of a population of CD138-negative cells sorted from bone marrow. The sequence was collected from a donor at least 40 years old with multiple myeloma. This chain joins TRBV4-1 and TRBJ1-1; D remains ambiguous. In nucleotides, the CDR3 is TGCGCCAGCAGCCAATCATTGACATTGAGGACTGAAGCTTTCTTT. Amino acids: CASSQSLTLRTEAFF.